This T cell receptor beta chain was identified during a study of spatial heterogeneity in lung cancer. Time point described: sample taken at primary tumor resection. A unique molecular identifier was carried by every single TCR cDNA molecule. TCRdb itself ran the 5' RACE reads through MiXCR, one entry per CDR3 protein. Of roughly 21,000 distinct CDR3 sequences listed, about 3% are singletons. In its sample, this clonotype was seen many times. Germline CDR1 and CDR2: DFQATT and SNEGSKA (reference sequence). Trimming removed 4 bases from V and 4 bases from J, with 3 bases in between. The CDR3 has 10 amino acids.

V usage is TRBV20-1 and J usage is TRBJ2-3; D gene ambiguous. The TCR sequence derives from a female donor with early-stage non-small cell lung cancer. The sample was PBMCs, taken at surgery. Here the CDR3 reads CSATADTQYF. The CDR3 DNA is TGCAGTGCTACGGCAGATACGCAGTATTTT.